One and the same sample provided the 14 T cell receptor beta chains below, sequenced in a study of CDR3 diversity in severe acne. From the PCR reads, TCRdb called clonotypes with MiXCR, one entry per CDR3 protein. The data show 97,000 or so distinct CDR3 sequences, approximately 47% seen once. The specimen sequenced was blood. The origin of the receptors is a male donor with acne.

The chain links TRBV6-5 to TRBJ1-4, with D uncertain. The CDR3 is 15 amino acids. The germline V and J ends were trimmed by 0 bases and 8 bases, with 13 bases remaining between them. CDR1 and CDR2 (germline): MNHEY, SVGAGI. CDR3 residues: CASSYSGLSKEKLFF. The DNA of the CDR3 is TGTGCCAGCAGTTACTCTGGACTCTCGAAAGAAAAACTGTTTTTT.

At least ten counts were recorded for this clonotype. V usage is TRBV7-2 and J usage is TRBJ1-2, with D hard to call. The V end was cut by 2 bases, the J end by 0 bases, with 1 base between. Germline lookup yields CDR1 SGHTA and CDR2 FQGNSA. The CDR3 has 12 residues. CDR3 in DNA: TGTGCCAGCAGCTTAACTAACTATGGCTACACCTTC. Protein sequence: CASSLTNYGYTF.

This clonotype was counted only a few times. The chain has TRBV6-6 and TRBJ2-7; possibly TRBD1 or TRBD2 for D (5 bases each). Germline V gives CDR1 MNHNY, CDR2 SVGAGI (reference sequence). V lost 6 bases to trimming and J lost 3 bases, with 12 bases between them. CDR3 length: 13 amino acids. This CDR3 reads CASSSGQVYEQYF. The CDR3 nucleotides are TGTGCCAGCAGCAGCGGACAAGTCTACGAGCAGTACTTC.

As for this clonotype: The junction shows a germline mismatch at one end, possibly a read error. The genes are TRBV15 and TRBJ2-5; D may be TRBD1 or TRBD2 (6 bases each). The CDR3 totals 16 residues. Germline V gene data show CDR1 as LNHNV and CDR2 as YYDKDF (reference sequence). CDR3: CATSGSRYGGGAQFVF. The CDR3 region has the DNA TGTGCCACCAGCGGATCCCGGTACGGAGGGGGTGCCCAATTTGTCTTC.

This clonotype was found many times. This chain uses TRBV2 with TRBJ1-2; 7 bases are a match to TRBD1. The V segment lost 1 base and the J segment 2 bases; nucleotides outside the gene matches: 16. From germline, CDR1 is SNHLY and CDR2 FYNNEI. This CDR3 has 19 amino acids. CDR3 bases: TGTGCCAGCAGTGAAGGTTTGGGAGCTGGGGACAGATACAACTATGGCTACACCTTC. Translating gives CASSEGLGAGDRYNYGYTF.

The chain recombines TRBV29-1 with TRBJ2-7; tentatively, D is TRBD2 (6 bases). There are 11 residues in the CDR3. V lost 1 base and J 5 bases, leaving 6 bases between the germline ends. The germline V gene encodes CDR1 SQVTM and CDR2 ANQGSEA. The CDR3, as DNA: TGCAGCGTTGAAGGGAGGGACGAGCAGTACTTC. Its protein is CSVEGRDEQYF.

Judged by abundance, this clonotype is medium-sized. The chain links TRBV9 to TRBJ2-7, with a possible D match to TRBD1 (5 bases). V was clipped by 6 bases and J by 6 bases, with 16 bases between them. This CDR3 has 13 residues. Germline assignment: CDR1 SGDLS and CDR2 YYNGEE. The CDR3: CASTQGPLGEQYF. CDR3 in DNA: TGTGCCAGCACCCAGGGTCCCTTGGGCGAGCAGTACTTC.

This clonotype appeared many times. This chain joins TRBV15 and TRBJ1-3; TRBD1 is a possible D gene (6 bases). The germline CDR1 and CDR2 sequences are LNHNV and YYDKDF (reference sequence). The CDR3 contains 15 residues. With 3 bases removed from V and 3 bases from J, the gap between germline ends came to 12 bases. The CDR3 sequence: CATSSPQGFGNTIYF. The DNA of the CDR3 is TGTGCCACCAGCAGCCCACAGGGTTTTGGAAACACCATATATTTT.

This chain connects TRBV2 to TRBJ2-7, with a weak D call TRBD2 (6 bases). The CDR3 has 16 amino acids. V was trimmed by 3 bases and J by 0 bases, leaving 15 bases between them. Germline CDR1 reads SNHLY; CDR2 reads FYNNEI. The CDR3 reads CASSDNPGAVSYEQYF. CDR3 DNA sequence: TGTGCCAGCAGTGATAACCCGGGAGCTGTCTCCTACGAGCAGTACTTC.

This clonotype has only one observation. The V call is TRBV29-1, the J call TRBJ2-2; D not resolved. Germline V CDR1 and CDR2: SQVTM, ANQGSEA. Trimming took 2 bases from V and 3 from J, leaving 10 bases between them. The CDR3 runs 14 residues. This chain's CDR3 is CSVEPRGDTGELFF. The CDR3 nucleotides are TGCAGCGTTGAACCCCGAGGCGACACCGGGGAGCTGTTTTTT.

This clonotype has ten or more counts. This rearrangement joins TRBV20-1 to TRBJ2-1; 10 bases are a match to TRBD2. V lost 2 bases to trimming and J lost 0 bases; unmatched junction nucleotides: 4. The CDR3 runs to 16 residues. The V gene's germline CDR1 is DFQATT and CDR2 SNEGSKA (reference sequence). CDR3 loop: CSARRAGGRSYNEQFF. CDR3 sequence (DNA): TGCAGTGCTAGAAGAGCGGGGGGGCGCTCCTACAATGAGCAGTTCTTC.

The sample holds one count of this clonotype. J is TRBJ1-5 and V is TRBV20-1; 10 nucleotides line up with TRBD1. From germline, CDR1 is DFQATT and CDR2 SNEGSKA (reference sequence). J was trimmed by 4 bases and V by 0 bases; bases with no gene match: 12. The CDR3 has 18 amino acids. DNA of the CDR3: TGCAGTGCTAGAGATGTAACTAGCGGGACAGGGGAAAATCAGCCCCAGCATTTT. This sequence encodes CSARDVTSGTGENQPQHF.

This clonotype occurred many times. The chain joins TRBV5-4 to TRBJ2-5; D may be TRBD2 (6 bases). CDR3 length equals 14 residues. V was shortened by 2 bases and J by 6 bases, with 14 bases between the two germline ends. CDR1 is SGHNT, CDR2 YYREEE, per germline (reference sequence). CDR3 DNA sequence: TGTGCCAGCAGCTTTTGGAGGGGTGGAAAGACCCAGTACTTC. The encoded protein is CASSFWRGGKTQYF.

By its share, this clonotype is medium-sized. The gene calls are TRBV20-1 and TRBJ1-5; no clear D. Trimming shortened V by 7 bases and J by 3 bases, and 10 bases separated the two germline ends. The CDR3 runs to 12 residues. Germline-derived CDR1 and CDR2 are DFQATT and SNEGSKA (reference sequence). Here the CDR3 reads CSGNSYNQPQHF. In DNA form, the CDR3 reads TGCAGTGGTAACAGCTACAATCAGCCCCAGCATTTT.